This entry describes one T cell receptor (beta chain). Germline trimming cut 0 bases from V and 6 bases from J; bases unmatched to any gene: 7. The CDR3 consists of 15 residues. Germline V lookup: CDR1 DFQATT, CDR2 SNEGSKA (reference sequence). A J-beta primer mix and a sample-barcoded 5' primer were used in a second PCR of roughly 6 to 11 cycles. TCRdb analysed the 5' RACE reads with MiXCR anew, one entry per CDR3 protein. Of roughly 560,000 distinct CDR3 sequences listed, less than 25% are singletons. This record belongs to a study of blood T cells in healthy people across ages. These same records also appear under a second study, on T cells of mothers and their children.

The sequence derives from a boy between 10 and 17 years old in good health. Input material: blood. This chain connects TRBV20-1 to TRBJ2-1, with 8 bases fitting TRBD2. As DNA, the CDR3 is TGCAGTGCTAGAGATTTAGGACTAGCTAGCAATGAGCAGTTCTTC. Translated, it gives CSARDLGLASNEQFF.